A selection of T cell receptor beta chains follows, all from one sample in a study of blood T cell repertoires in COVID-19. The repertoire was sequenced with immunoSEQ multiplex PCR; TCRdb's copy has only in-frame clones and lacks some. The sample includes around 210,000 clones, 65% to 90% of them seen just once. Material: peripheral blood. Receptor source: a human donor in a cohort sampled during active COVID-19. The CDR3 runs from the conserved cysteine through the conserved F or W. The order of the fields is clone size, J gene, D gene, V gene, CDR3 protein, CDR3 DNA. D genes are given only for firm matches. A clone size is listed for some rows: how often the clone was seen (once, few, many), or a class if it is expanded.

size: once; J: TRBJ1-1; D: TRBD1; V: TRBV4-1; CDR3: CASSQVRGFRGTEAFF; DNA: TGCGCCAGCAGCCAAGTCAGGGGGTTTCGGGGCACTGAAGCTTTCTTT
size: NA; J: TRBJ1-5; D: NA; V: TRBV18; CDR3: CASSQGIGNQPQHF; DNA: TGTGCCAGCTCACAGGGGATCGGCAATCAGCCCCAGCATTTT
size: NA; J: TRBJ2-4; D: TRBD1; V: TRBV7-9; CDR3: CASSPDRGLYIQYF; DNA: TGTGCCAGCAGCCCGGACAGGGGGCTGTACATTCAGTACTTC
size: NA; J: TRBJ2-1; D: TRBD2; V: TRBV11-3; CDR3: CASSFEGGNEQFF; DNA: TGTGCCAGCAGCTTTGAGGGAGGGAATGAGCAGTTCTTC
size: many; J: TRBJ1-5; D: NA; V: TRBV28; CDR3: CAVRQLNQPQHF; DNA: TGTGCCGTCCGACAGCTCAATCAGCCCCAGCATTTT
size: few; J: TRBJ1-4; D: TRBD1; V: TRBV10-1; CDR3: CASSPTGAREKLFF; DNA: TGCGCCAGCAGTCCCACAGGGGCGAGGGAAAAACTGTTTTTT
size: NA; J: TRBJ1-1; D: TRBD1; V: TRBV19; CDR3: CASRSRQGANTEAFF; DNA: TGTGCCAGTAGGAGTCGACAGGGGGCGAACACTGAAGCTTTCTTT
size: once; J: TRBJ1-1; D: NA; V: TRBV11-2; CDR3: CASSLAPGPWDTEAFF; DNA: TGTGCCAGCAGCTTAGCGCCGGGTCCATGGGACACTGAAGCTTTCTTT
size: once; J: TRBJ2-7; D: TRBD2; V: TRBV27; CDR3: CASSLRAGGRYYEQYF; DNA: TGTGCCAGCAGTTTAAGGGCGGGGGGCAGATACTACGAGCAGTACTTC
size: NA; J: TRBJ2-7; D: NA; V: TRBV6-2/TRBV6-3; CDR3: CASSLGAVQYF; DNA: TGTGCCAGCAGTCTGGGGGCTGTGCAGTACTTC
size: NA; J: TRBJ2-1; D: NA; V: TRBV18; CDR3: CASSPNYQNEQFF; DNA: TGTGCCAGCTCACCGAACTACCAGAATGAGCAGTTCTTC